What follows is one T cell receptor (beta chain) and its context. The antigen is unknown. The read ends 3 residues early relative to the CDR3; the germline J gene fills the gap. This sample is part of a study of T cells in women clearing cervical HPV infection. In germline, CDR1 is SGHRS, CDR2 YFSETQ. This CDR3 has 15 amino acids. V shed 2 bases and J 7 bases; nucleotides not matched to a gene: 4. Study conclusions and caveats: Richness plus V gene abundances separated cases from controls with AUC roughly 0.85. T-cell numbers per sample were unknown and may explain richness differences. CIN3+ cases had significantly higher TCR richness than controls; evenness did not differ.

The repertoire was sequenced with immunoSEQ multiplex PCR; TCRdb's copy has only in-frame clones and lacks some. Its table records around 30,000 clones. The material sequenced was blood buffy coat. The V and J genes are TRBV5-1 and TRBJ1-6; 9 nucleotides line up with TRBD1. The sequence was collected from a woman aged 18 to 75 with a cervical HPV16 infection that either progressed to CIN3+ or cleared (not recorded which). The covered CDR3 bases are TGCGCCAGCAGCTTACGACAGGGGGGGAATTCACCC. It encodes CASSLRQGGNSP. The whole CDR3 reads CASSLRQGGNSPLHF.